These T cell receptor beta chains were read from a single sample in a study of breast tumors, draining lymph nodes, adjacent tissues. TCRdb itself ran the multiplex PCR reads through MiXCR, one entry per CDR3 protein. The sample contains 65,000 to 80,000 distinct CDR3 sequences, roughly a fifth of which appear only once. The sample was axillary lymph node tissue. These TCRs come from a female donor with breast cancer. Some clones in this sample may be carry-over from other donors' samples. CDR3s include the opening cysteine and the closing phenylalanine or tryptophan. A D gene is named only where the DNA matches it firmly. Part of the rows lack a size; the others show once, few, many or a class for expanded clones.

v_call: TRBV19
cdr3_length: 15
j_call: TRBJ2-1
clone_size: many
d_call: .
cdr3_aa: CASSKPGQVYNEQFF
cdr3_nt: TGTGCCAGTAGTAAACCGGGACAAGTGTACAATGAGCAGTTCTTC

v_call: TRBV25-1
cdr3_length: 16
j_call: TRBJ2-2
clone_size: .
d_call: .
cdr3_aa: CASSEMLGNNTGELFF
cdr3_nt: TGTGCCAGCAGTGAAATGCTGGGAAACAACACCGGGGAGCTGTTTTTT

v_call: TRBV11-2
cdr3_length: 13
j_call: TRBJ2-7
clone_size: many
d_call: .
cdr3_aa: CASSRDWDYEQYF
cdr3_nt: TGTGCCAGCAGCCGGGATTGGGACTACGAGCAGTACTTC

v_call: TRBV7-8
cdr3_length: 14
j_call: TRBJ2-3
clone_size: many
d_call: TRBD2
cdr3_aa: CASGTSGRSDTQYF
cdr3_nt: TGTGCCAGCGGAACTAGCGGGAGGTCAGATACGCAGTATTTT

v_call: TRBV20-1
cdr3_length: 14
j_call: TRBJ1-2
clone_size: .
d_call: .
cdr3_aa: CSASQGRANYGYTF
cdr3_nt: TGCAGTGCTAGCCAGGGAAGAGCTAACTATGGCTACACCTTC

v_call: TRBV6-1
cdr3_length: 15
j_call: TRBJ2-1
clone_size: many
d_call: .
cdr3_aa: CASSRVADSYNEQFF
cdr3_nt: TGTGCCAGCAGTCGGGTAGCGGACTCCTACAATGAGCAGTTCTTC

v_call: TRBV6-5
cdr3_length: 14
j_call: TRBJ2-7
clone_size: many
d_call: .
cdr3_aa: CASTKGPGAYEQYF
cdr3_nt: TGTGCCAGCACCAAGGGGCCCGGGGCCTACGAGCAGTACTTC

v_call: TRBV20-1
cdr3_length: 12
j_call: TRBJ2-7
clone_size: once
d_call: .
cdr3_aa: CSAKQFACEQCF
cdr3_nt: TGCAGTGCTAAGCAGTTCGCCTGCGAGCAGTGCTTC

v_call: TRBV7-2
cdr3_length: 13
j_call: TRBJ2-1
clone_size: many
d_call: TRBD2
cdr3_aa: CASTKGLAGDQFF
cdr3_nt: TGTGCCAGCACCAAGGGACTAGCGGGCGACCAGTTCTTC

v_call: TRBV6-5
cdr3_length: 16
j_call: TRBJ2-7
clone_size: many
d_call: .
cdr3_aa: CASSYSTSGGRYEQYF
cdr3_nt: TGTGCCAGCAGTTACTCGACGTCGGGCGGCAGATACGAGCAGTACTTC

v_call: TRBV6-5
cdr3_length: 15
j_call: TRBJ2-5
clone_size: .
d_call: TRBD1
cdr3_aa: CASSSSSDRGGTQHF
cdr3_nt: TGTGCCAGCAGTTCATCGAGCGACAGGGGGGGGACCCAGCACTTC

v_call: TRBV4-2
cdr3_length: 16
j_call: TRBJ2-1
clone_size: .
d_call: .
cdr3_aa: CASSQDLGTSYNEQFF
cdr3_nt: TGTGCCAGCAGCCAAGATCTGGGCACCTCCTACAATGAGCAGTTCTTC

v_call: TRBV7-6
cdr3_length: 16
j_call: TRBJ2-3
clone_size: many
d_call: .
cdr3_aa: CASSPLPQGGSDTQYF
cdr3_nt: TGTGCCAGCAGCCCCCTCCCGCAGGGTGGGTCAGATACGCAGTATTTT

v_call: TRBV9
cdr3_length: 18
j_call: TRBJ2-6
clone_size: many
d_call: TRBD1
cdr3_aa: CASSRAGTGNSGANVLTF
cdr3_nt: TGTGCCAGCAGCCGGGCCGGGACAGGGAACTCTGGGGCCAACGTCCTGACTTTC

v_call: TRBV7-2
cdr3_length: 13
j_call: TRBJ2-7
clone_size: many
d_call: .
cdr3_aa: CASSLKATYEQYF
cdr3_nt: TGTGCCAGCAGCTTAAAGGCTACTTACGAGCAGTACTTC

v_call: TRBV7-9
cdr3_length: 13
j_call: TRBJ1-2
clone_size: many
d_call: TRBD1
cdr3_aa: CASQPGQVGGYTF
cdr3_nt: TGTGCCAGCCAACCGGGACAGGTCGGTGGCTACACCTTC

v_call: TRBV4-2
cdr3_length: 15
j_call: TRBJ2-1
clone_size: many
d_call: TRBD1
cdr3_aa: CASSQEGDSYNEQFF
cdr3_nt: TGTGCCAGCAGCCAAGAAGGGGACAGCTACAATGAGCAGTTCTTC

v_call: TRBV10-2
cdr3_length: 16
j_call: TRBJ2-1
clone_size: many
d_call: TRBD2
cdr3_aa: CASSELSGRSYNEQFF
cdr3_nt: TGCGCCAGCAGTGAGTTAAGCGGGAGATCCTACAATGAGCAGTTCTTC

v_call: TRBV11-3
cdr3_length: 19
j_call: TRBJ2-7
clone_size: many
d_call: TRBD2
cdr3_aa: CASSLVGLAGGPGGIEQYF
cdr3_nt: TGTGCCAGCAGCTTAGTCGGTCTAGCGGGAGGTCCCGGGGGTATAGAGCAGTACTTC

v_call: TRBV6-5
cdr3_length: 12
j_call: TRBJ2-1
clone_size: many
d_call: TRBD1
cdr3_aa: CASSGQGYEQFF
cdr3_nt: TGTGCCAGCAGTGGACAGGGTTATGAGCAGTTCTTC

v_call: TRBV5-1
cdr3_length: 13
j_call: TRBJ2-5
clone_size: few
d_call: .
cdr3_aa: CASSLRAAETQYF
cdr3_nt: TGCGCCAGCAGCTTGAGGGCGGCAGAGACCCAGTACTTC

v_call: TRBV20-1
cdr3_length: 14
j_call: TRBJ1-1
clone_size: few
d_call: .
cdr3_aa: CSARYGSRDTEAFF
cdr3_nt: TGCAGTGCTAGGTACGGGTCGCGGGACACTGAAGCTTTCTTT

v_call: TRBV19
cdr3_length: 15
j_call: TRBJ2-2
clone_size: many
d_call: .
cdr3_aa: CASSIDVTNTGELFF
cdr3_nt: TGTGCCAGTAGTATCGATGTCACGAACACCGGGGAGCTGTTTTTT

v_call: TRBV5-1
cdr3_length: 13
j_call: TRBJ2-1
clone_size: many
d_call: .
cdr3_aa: CASSLGTPSEQFF
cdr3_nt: TGCGCCAGCAGCTTGGGGACGCCCAGTGAGCAGTTCTTC

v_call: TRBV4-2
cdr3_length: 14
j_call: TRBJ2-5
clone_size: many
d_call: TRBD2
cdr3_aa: CASSRTSGQETQYF
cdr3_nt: TGTGCCAGCAGCCGGACTAGCGGACAAGAGACCCAGTACTTC

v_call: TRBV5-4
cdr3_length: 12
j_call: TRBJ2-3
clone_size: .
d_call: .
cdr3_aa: CASSLSTDTRYF
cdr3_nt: TGTGCCAGCAGCCTCAGCACAGATACGCGGTATTTT

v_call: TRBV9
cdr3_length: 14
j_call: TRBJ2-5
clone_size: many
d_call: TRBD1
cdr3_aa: CASSPRQGGETQYF
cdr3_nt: TGTGCCAGCAGCCCCCGACAGGGTGGAGAGACCCAGTACTTC

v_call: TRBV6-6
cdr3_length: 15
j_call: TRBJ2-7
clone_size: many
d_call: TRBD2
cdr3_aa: CASSYGRGGTYEQYF
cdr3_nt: TGTGCCAGCAGTTACGGGCGGGGAGGGACCTACGAGCAGTACTTC

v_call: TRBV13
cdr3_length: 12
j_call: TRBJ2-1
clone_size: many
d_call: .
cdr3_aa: CASSSQPGGEFF
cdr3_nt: TGTGCCAGCAGCTCCCAGCCCGGTGGGGAGTTCTTC

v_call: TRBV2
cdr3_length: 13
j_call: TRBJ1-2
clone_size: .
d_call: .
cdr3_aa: CASAVDSNCGYTF
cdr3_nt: TGTGCCAGCGCCGTTGACTCTAACTGTGGCTACACCTTC

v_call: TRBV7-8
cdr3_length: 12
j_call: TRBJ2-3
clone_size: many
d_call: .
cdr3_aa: CASSAITDTQYF
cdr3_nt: TGTGCCAGCAGCGCCATCACAGATACGCAGTATTTT

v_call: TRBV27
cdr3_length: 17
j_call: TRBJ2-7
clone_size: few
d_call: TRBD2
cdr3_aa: CASSETGTSGPAGEQYF
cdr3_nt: TGTGCCAGCAGCGAAACCGGGACTAGCGGACCGGCGGGGGAGCAGTACTTC

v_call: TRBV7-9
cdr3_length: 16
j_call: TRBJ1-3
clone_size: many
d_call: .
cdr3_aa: CASDRGGRGSGNTIYF
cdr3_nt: TGTGCCAGCGACAGAGGGGGTCGAGGGTCTGGAAACACCATATATTTT

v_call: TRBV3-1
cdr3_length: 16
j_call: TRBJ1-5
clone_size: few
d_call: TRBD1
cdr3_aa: CASSQAGTGGNQPQHF
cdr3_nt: TGTGCCAGCAGCCAGGCCGGGACAGGGGGCAATCAGCCCCAGCATTTT

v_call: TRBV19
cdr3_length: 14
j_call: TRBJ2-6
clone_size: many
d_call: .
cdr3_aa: CASTLHSGANVLTF
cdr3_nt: TGTGCCAGTACGTTGCACTCTGGGGCCAACGTCCTGACTTTC

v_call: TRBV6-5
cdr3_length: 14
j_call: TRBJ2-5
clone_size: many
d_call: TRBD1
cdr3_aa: CASSYNRGSGTQYF
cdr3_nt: TGTGCCAGCAGTTACAACAGGGGATCGGGGACCCAGTACTTC

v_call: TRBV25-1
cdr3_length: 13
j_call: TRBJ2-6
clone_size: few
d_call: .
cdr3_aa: CASRGAGANVLTF
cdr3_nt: TGTGCCAGCAGGGGCGCCGGGGCCAACGTCCTGACTTTC

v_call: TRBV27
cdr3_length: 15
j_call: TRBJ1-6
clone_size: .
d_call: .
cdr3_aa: CASSLTGLYNSPLHF
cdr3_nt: TGTGCCAGCAGTTTAACGGGACTTTATAATTCACCCCTCCACTTT

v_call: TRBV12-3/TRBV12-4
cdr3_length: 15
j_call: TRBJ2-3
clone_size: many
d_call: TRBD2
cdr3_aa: CASSSLAETTDTQYF
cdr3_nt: TGTGCCAGCAGTTCCCTAGCGGAAACCACAGATACGCAGTATTTT

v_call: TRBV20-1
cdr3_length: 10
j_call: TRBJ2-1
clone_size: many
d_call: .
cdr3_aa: CSAQMDEQFF
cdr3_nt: TGCAGTGCCCAAATGGATGAGCAGTTCTTC

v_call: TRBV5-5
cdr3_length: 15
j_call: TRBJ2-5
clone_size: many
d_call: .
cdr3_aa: CASSLLGGPVETQYF
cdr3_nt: TGTGCCAGCAGCTTGCTGGGTGGGCCGGTAGAGACCCAGTACTTC

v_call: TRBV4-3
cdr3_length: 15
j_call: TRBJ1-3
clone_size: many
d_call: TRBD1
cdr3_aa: CASSQNRQGRNTIYF
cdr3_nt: TGCGCCAGCAGCCAAAATCGACAGGGGCGAAACACCATATATTTT